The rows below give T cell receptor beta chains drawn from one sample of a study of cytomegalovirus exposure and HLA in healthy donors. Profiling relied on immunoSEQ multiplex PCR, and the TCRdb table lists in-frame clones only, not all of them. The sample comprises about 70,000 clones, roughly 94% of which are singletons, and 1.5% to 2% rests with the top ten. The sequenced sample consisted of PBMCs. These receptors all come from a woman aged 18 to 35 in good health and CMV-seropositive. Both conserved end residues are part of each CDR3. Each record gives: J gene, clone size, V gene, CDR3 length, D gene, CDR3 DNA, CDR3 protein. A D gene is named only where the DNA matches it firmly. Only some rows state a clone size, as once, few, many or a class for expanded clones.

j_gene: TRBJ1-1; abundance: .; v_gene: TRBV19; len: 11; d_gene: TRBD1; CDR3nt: TGTGCCATCCTAGGGGGCAGGGAAACTTTCTTT; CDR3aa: CAILGGRETFF
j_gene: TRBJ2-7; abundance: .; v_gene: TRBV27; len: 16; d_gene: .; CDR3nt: TGTGCCAGCAGTTTACCCGACAGAAAGAGCTCCTACGAGCAGTACTTC; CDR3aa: CASSLPDRKSSYEQYF
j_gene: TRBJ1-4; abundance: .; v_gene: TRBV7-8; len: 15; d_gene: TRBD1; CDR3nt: TGTGCCAGCAGCCCCACAGGGGGCCAGGGTGAAAAACTGTTTTTT; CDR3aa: CASSPTGGQGEKLFF
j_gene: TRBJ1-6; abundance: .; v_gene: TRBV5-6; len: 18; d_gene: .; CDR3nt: TGTGCCAGCAGCCTCTTCGGGCCCGGGGGATCCTATAATTCACCCCTCCACTTT; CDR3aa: CASSLFGPGGSYNSPLHF
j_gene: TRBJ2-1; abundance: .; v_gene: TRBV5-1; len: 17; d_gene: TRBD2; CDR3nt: TGCGCCAGCAGCCTAGGACTAGCGGGAGGTACCGCTAATGAGCAGTTCTTC; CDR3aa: CASSLGLAGGTANEQFF
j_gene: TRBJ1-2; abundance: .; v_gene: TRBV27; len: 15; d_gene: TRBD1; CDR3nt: TGTGCCAGCAGTTTATCATTGGGACAGCGCTATGGCTACACCTTC; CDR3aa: CASSLSLGQRYGYTF
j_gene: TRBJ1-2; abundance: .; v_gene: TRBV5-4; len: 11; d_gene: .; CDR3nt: TGTGCCAGCAGCTTGAACGGTGGCTACACCTTC; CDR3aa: CASSLNGGYTF
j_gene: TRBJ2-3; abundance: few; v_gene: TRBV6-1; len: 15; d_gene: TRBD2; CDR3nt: TGTGCCAGCAGGCCCCCGACTAGCGGGAGGGATACGCAGTATTTT; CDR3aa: CASRPPTSGRDTQYF
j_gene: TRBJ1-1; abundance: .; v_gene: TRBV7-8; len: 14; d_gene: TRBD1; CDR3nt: TGTGCCAGCAGCGGACAGGGGGGTGGCACTGAAGCTTTCTTT; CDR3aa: CASSGQGGGTEAFF
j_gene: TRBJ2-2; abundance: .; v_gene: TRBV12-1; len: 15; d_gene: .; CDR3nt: TGTGCCAGCAGCTTTGGTCGGGACTCCACCGGGGAGCTGTTTTTT; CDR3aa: CASSFGRDSTGELFF
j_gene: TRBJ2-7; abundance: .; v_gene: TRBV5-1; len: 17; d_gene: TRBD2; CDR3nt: TGCGCCAGCAGCTTGGCTCCCGGGGGGGCCGGTACCTACGAGCAGTACTTC; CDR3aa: CASSLAPGGAGTYEQYF
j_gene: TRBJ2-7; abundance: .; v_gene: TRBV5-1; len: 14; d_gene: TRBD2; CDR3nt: TGCGCCAGCAGCGGGGACGGGGGGGGCTACGAGCAGTACTTC; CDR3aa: CASSGDGGGYEQYF
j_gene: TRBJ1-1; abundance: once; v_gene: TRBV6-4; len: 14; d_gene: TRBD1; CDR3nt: TGTGCCAGCAGCTCAGGACAGGAGGGGACTGAAGCTTTCTTT; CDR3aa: CASSSGQEGTEAFF
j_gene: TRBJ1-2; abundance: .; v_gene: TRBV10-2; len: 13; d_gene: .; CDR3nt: TGCGCCAGCAGTGAGTTCCCGGCGGGGGGCTACACCTTC; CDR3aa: CASSEFPAGGYTF
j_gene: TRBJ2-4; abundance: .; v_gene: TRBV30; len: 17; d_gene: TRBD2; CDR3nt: TGTGCCTCCCGAGCTCCAGCGGGGGGTGATTCCAAAAACATTCAGTACTTC; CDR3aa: CASRAPAGGDSKNIQYF
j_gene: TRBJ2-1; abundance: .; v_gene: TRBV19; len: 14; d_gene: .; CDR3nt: TGTGCCAGTAGTATAGGCGTTGGGGGGAATGAGCAGTTCTTC; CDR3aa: CASSIGVGGNEQFF
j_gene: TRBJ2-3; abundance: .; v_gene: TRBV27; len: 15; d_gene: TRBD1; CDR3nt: TGTGCCAGCAGTTCCGGGACAGGGGGCGCAGATACGCAGTATTTT; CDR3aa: CASSSGTGGADTQYF
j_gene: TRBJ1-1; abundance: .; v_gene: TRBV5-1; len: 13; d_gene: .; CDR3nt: TGCGCCAGCAGCTTCGCAGTGAACACTGAAGCTTTCTTT; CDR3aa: CASSFAVNTEAFF
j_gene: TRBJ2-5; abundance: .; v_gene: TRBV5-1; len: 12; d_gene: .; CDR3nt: TGCGCCAGCAGCTTGACGGGGGAGACCCAGTACTTC; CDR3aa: CASSLTGETQYF
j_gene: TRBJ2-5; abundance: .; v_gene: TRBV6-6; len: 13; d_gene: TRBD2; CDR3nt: TGTGCCAGCAGAGGGCTAGCGGAAGAGACCCAGTACTTC; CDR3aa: CASRGLAEETQYF
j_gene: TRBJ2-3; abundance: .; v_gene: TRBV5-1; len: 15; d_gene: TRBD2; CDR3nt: TGCGCCAGCGGGTCTAGCGGGGGGCCCACAGATACGCAGTATTTT; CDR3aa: CASGSSGGPTDTQYF
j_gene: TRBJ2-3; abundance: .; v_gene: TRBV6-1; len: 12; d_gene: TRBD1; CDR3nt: TGTGCCAGCAGTGAAAGGGGACAGGAGCAGTATTTT; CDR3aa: CASSERGQEQYF
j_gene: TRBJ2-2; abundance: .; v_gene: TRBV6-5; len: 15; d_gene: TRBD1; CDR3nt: TGTGCCCACAGGGGTAATAAAACGAACACCGGGGAGCTGTTTTTT; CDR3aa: CAHRGNKTNTGELFF
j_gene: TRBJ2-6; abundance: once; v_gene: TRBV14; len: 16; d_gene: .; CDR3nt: TGTGCCAGCAGCCAAATACTCCGCTCTGGGGCCAACGTCCTGACTTTC; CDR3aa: CASSQILRSGANVLTF
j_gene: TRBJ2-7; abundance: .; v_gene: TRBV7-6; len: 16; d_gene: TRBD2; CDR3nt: TGTGCCAGCAGCTTAGGTTCTAGCGGGAGCTCCTACGAGCAGTACTTC; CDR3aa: CASSLGSSGSSYEQYF
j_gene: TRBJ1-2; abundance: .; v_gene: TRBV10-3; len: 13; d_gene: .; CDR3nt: TGTGCCATCAGTGAGTCCTCCCCCCTTGGCTACACCTTC; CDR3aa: CAISESSPLGYTF
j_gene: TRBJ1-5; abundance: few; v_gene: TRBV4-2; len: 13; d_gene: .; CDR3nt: TGTGCCAGCAGCCCCGGTCCCAATCAGCCCCAGCATTTT; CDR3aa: CASSPGPNQPQHF
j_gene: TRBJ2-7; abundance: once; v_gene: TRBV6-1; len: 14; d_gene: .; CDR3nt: TGTGCCAGCAGTGATGAGATAGTCGCCTACGAGCAGTACTTC; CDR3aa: CASSDEIVAYEQYF
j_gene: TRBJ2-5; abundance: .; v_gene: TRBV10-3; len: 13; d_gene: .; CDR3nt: TGTGCCACCTCCCTAGTAGCGGAAGAGACCCAGTACTTC; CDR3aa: CATSLVAEETQYF
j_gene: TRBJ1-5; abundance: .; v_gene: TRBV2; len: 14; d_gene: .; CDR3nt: TGTGCCAGCAGTGACAGGGTCCGGGATCAGCCCCAGCATTTT; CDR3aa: CASSDRVRDQPQHF
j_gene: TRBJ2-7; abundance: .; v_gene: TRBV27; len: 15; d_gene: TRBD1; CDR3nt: TGTGCCAGCAGTTTATCGGGGACAGGGGGCCTGGAGCAGTACTTC; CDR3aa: CASSLSGTGGLEQYF
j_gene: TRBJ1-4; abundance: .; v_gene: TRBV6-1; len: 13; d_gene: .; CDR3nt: TGTGCCACCTGGGACTTCACTAATGAAAAACTGTTTTTT; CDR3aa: CATWDFTNEKLFF
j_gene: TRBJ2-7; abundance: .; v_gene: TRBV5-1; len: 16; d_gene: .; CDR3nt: TGCGCCAGCAGCTTGACAGGGTCAGAGGGGTTTTACGAGCAGTACTTC; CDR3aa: CASSLTGSEGFYEQYF
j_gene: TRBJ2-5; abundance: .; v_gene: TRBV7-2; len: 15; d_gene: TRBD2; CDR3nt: TGTGCCAGCAGCCCGGGGAGCGGGATATGGGAGACCCAGTACTTC; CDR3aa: CASSPGSGIWETQYF
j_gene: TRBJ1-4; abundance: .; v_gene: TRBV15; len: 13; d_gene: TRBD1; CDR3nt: TGTGCCACCAGCAGTGAACAGGGGATAAAACTGTTTTTT; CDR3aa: CATSSEQGIKLFF
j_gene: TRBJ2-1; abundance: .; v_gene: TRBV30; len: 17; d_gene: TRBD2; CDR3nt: TGTGCCTGGAGTGCTTCATGGGGACTAGCAGCCTACAATGAGCAGTTCTTC; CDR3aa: CAWSASWGLAAYNEQFF
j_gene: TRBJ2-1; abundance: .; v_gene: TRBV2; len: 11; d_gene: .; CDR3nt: TGTGCCAGCACCTCTAGAAATGAGCAGTTCTTC; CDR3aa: CASTSRNEQFF
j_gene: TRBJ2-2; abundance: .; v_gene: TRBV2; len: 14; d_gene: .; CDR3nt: TGTGCCAGCGGGAGGACAGGGAACACCGGGGAGCTGTTTTTT; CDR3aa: CASGRTGNTGELFF
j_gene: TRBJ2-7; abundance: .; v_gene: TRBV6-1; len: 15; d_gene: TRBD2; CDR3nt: TGTGCCAGCAGTGAAGCACCTAGCGGGACCTACGAGCAGTACTTC; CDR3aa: CASSEAPSGTYEQYF
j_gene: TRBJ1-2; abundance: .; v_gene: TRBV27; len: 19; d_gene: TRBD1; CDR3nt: TGTGCCAGCAGTTTAGGCCCCGGACAGGGGGCGTCTAAAGGCTATGGCTACACCTTC; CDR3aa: CASSLGPGQGASKGYGYTF
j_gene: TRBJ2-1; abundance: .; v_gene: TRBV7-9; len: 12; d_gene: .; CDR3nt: TGTGCCAGCAGCACCCCTAAAAATGAGCAGTTCTTC; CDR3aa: CASSTPKNEQFF
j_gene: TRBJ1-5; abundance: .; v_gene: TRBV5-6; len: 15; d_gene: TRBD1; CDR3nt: TGTGCCAGCAGCCTGGACAGGGGAAGCAATCAGCCCCAGCATTTT; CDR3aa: CASSLDRGSNQPQHF
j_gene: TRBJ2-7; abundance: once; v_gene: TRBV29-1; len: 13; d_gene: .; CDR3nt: TGCAGCGTTGTACGACTGGGGGGCTACGAGCAGTACTTC; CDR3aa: CSVVRLGGYEQYF
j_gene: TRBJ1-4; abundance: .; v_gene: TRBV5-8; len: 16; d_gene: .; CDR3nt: TGTGCCAGCAGCTTGGGCGGAGCCTCGGGTAATGAAAAACTGTTTTTT; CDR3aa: CASSLGGASGNEKLFF
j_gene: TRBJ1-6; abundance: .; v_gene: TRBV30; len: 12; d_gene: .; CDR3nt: TGTGCCTGGAGTGGCGGAATATCACCCCTCCACTTT; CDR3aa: CAWSGGISPLHF
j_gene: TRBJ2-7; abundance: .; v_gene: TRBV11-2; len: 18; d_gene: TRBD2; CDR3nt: TGTGCCAGCAGCTCCCCCCCGGGAGGAAGACTCACAGGCGAAGAGCAGTACTTC; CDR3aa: CASSSPPGGRLTGEEQYF
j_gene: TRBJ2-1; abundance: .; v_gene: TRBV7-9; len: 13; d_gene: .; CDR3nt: TGTGCCAGCAGCTTATCCCCAGCGGATGAGCAGTTCTTC; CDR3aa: CASSLSPADEQFF
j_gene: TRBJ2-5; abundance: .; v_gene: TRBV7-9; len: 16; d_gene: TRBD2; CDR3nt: TGTGCCAGCAGCTTAGGGACTAGCGGGAACCAAGAGACCCAGTACTTC; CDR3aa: CASSLGTSGNQETQYF
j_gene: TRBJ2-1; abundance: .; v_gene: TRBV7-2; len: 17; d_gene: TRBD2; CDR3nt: TGTGCCAGCAGCTTGGTGGTGGCGGGAGAAGCCTACAATGAGCAGTTCTTC; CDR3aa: CASSLVVAGEAYNEQFF
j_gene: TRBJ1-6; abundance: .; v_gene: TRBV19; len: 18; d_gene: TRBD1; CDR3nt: TGTGCCAGTAGCTCCGGGACAGGGGATTTTTCCTATAATTCACCCCTCCACTTT; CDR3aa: CASSSGTGDFSYNSPLHF
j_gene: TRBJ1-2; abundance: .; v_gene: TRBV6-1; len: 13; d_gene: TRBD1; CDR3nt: TGTGCCAACTGGGACAGGGGAGAGGCTGGCTACACCTTC; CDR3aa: CANWDRGEAGYTF
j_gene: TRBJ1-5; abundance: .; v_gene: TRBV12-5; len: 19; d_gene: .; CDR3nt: TGTGCTAGTGGTTTGGTACTTCCCCAGACAGACATCCGCAATCAGCCCCAGCATTTT; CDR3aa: CASGLVLPQTDIRNQPQHF
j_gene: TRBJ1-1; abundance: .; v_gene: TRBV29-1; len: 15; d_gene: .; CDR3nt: TGCAGCGTTGAATTCCCGTCACAGAAAGTCACTGAAGCTTTCTTT; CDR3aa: CSVEFPSQKVTEAFF